Below, 9 T cell receptor beta chains from the same sample are listed, as sequenced in a study of neurological immune-mediated disorders. TCRdb analysed the 5' RACE reads with MiXCR anew, one entry per CDR3 protein. This table has about 27,000 distinct CDR3 sequences, about 3.1% appearing once. The sample was PBMCs. Receptors were obtained from a woman aged 30 to 39 with multiple sclerosis.

The J gene is TRBJ2-7, the V gene TRBV6-6; 10 bases are a match to TRBD1. Germline lookup yields CDR1 MNHNY and CDR2 SVGAGI (reference sequence). This CDR3 has 15 residues. V shed 4 bases, J shed 6 bases, and the junction held 9 bases outside the gene matches. CDR3 sequence: CASSSDRGPLREQYF. CDR3 sequence (DNA): TGTGCCAGCAGTTCCGACAGGGGGCCTCTCCGCGAGCAGTACTTC.

By share of the sample, this clonotype is medium-sized. This rearrangement joins TRBV7-2 to TRBJ2-6; 7 nucleotides match TRBD2. Germline trimming cut 0 bases from V and 3 bases from J; bases unmatched to any gene: 8. This CDR3 contains 18 residues. CDR1 and CDR2 from the germline V gene are SGHTA and FQGNSA. The CDR3 loop reads CASSLASGWPVGANVLTF. In nucleotides, the CDR3 is TGTGCCAGCAGCTTAGCTAGCGGGTGGCCCGTTGGGGCCAACGTCCTGACTTTC.

This clonotype was detected many times. Mismatch with germline at one junction end may stem from a read error. CDR3 nucleotides: TGTGCCAGCAGCAGAGGCTCGGCCCAGCCCCAGAATTTT. Protein sequence: CASSRGSAQPQNF. The V and J genes are TRBV12-3 or TRBV12-4 and TRBJ1-5, with D unclear. The CDR3 spans 13 residues.

In this sample, this clonotype turned up many times. This chain joins TRBV7-2 and TRBJ1-2; D remains ambiguous. V was cut by 6 bases and J by 2 bases, with 10 bases left in between. This CDR3 region has 13 residues. Germline CDR1 and CDR2: SGHTA and FQGNSA. CDR3 region: CASSMGKNYGYTF. As DNA, the CDR3 is TGTGCCAGCAGTATGGGAAAAAACTATGGCTACACCTTC. The full variable domain, with the rest looked up from reference TRBV7-2 and TRBJ1-2, is GAGVSQSPSNKVTEKGKDVELRCDPISGHTALYWYRQSLGQGLEFLIYFQGNSAPDKSGLPSDRFSAERTGGSVSTLTIQRTQQEDSAVYLCASSMGKNYGYTFGSGTRLTVV.

This clonotype was seen at least ten times. V usage is TRBV5-1 and J usage is TRBJ2-3, with D possibly TRBD2 on 6 matching bases. The CDR3 length is 15 residues. V lost 4 bases and J lost 2, with 14 bases in between. Germline assignment: CDR1 SGHRS and CDR2 YFSETQ. This CDR3 is CASSNRDWDTDTQYF. The CDR3 coding sequence is TGCGCCAGCAGCAACCGGGACTGGGACACAGATACGCAGTATTTT.

This clonotype was recorded many times. This chain uses TRBV20-1 with TRBJ2-5; 9 nucleotides match TRBD1. V was clipped by 4 bases and J by 5 bases; unmatched bases: 11. The CDR3 extends over 15 amino acids. Germline V gene sequence: CDR1 DFQATT, CDR2 SNEGSKA (reference sequence). Here the CDR3 reads CSATSPGQGGETQYF. The DNA of the CDR3 is TGCAGTGCTACCTCCCCGGGACAGGGCGGGGAGACCCAGTACTTC.

Many counts were recorded for this clonotype. The chain combines TRBV6-5 with TRBJ2-1, with D possibly matching TRBD2 (6 bases). V lost 4 bases and J lost 3, with 16 bases in between. This CDR3 contains 16 residues. CDR1 is MNHEY and CDR2 is SVGAGI in the germline V gene. The CDR3 sequence is CASSSLLARYYNEQFF. The CDR3 DNA reads TGTGCCAGCAGTTCCCTCCTAGCGAGATACTACAATGAGCAGTTCTTC.

This clonotype was recorded many times. The rearrangement uses TRBV20-1 and TRBJ2-4; no reliable D call. V was clipped by 5 bases and J by 1 base, with 9 bases between them. CDR3 length: 13 amino acids. Germline-derived CDR1 and CDR2 are DFQATT and SNEGSKA (reference sequence). The DNA for the CDR3 is TGCAGTGCTGAAGCCAGGGCCAAAAACATTCAGTACTTC. Encoded protein: CSAEARAKNIQYF.

This clonotype showed up many times. The rearrangement joins TRBV7-9 to TRBJ2-1; tentatively, D is TRBD1 (5 bases). V was trimmed by 0 bases and J by 10 bases, leaving 7 bases between them. CDR3 length: 12 amino acids. Per germline, CDR1 SEHNR and CDR2 FQNEAQ (reference sequence). CDR3 coding DNA: TGTGCCAGCAGCTTAGCGAAGGGGGAGCAGTTCTTC. It yields the protein CASSLAKGEQFF.